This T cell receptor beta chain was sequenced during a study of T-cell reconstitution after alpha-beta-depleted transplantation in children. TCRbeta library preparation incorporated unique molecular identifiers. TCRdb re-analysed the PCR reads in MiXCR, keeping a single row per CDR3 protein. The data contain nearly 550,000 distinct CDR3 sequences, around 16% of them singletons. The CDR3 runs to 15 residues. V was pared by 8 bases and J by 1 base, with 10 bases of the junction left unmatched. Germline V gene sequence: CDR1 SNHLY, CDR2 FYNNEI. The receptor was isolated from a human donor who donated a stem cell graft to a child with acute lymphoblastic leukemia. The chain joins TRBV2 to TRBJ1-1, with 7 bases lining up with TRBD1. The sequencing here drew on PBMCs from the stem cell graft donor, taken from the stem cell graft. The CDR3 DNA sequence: TGTGCCAGCCCTGGGAAGGGGGCTCGGAACACTGAAGCTTTCTTT. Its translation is CASPGKGARNTEAFF.